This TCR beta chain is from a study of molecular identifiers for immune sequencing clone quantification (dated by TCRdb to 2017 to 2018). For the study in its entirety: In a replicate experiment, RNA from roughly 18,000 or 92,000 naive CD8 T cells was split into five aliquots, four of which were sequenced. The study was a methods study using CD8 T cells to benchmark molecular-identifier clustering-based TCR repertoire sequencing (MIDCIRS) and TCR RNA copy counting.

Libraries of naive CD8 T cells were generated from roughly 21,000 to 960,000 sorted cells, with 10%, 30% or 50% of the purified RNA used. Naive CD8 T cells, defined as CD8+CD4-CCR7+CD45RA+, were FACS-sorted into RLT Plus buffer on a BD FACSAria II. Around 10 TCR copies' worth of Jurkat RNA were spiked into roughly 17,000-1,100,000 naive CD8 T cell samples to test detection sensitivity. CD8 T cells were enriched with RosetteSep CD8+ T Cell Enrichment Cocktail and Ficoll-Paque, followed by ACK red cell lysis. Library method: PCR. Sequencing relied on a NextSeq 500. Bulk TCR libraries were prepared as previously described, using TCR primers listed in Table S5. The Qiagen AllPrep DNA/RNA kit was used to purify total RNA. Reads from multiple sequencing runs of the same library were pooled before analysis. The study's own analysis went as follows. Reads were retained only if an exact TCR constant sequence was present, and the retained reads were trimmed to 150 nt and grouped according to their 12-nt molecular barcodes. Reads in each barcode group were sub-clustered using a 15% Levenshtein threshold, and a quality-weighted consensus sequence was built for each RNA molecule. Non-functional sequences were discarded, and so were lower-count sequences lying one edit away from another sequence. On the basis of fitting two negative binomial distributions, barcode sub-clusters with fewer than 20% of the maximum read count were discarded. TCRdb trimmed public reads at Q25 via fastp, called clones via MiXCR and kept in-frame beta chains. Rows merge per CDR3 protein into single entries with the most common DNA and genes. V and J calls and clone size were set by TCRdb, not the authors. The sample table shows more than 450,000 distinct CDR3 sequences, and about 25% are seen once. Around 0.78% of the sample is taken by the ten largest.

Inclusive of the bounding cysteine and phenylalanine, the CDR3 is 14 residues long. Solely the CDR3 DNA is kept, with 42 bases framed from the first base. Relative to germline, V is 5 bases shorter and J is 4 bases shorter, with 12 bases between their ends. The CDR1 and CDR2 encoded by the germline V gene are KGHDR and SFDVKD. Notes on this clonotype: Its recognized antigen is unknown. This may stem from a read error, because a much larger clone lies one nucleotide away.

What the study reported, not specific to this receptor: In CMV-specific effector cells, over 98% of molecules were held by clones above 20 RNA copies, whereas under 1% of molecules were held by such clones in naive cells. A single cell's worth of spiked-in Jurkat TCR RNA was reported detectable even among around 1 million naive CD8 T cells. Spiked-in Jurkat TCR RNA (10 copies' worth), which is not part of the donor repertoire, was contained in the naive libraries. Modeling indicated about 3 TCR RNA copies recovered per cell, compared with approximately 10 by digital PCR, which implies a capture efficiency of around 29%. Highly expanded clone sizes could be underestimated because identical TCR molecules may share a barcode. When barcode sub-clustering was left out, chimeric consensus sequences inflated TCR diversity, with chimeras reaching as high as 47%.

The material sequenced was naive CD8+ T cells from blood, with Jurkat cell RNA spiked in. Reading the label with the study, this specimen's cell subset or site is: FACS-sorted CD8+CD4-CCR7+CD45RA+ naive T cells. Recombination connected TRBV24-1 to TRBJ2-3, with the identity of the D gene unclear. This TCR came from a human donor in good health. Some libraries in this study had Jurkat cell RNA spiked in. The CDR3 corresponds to CATSGLGLPDTQYF. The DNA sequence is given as TGTGCCACCAGTGGTCTAGGGCTTCCAGATACGCAGTATTTT.